Reported below is one T cell receptor beta chain. The antigen is undetermined. Time point given: week 35, safety follow-up. Mutant IDH1 20-mer peptide, at 300 ug, made up each vaccine dose, with topical imiquimod. The sample originates from a study of a mutant IDH1 vaccine in newly diagnosed glioma. Study overall: Vaccinations were initiated 4-6 weeks following radiotherapy alone, or were given together with temozolomide cycles. The V12 visit happened in week 35, and the V13 visit happened in week 47.

Repertoires were generated with immunoSEQ multiplex PCR, while TCRdb's copy carries only in-frame clones and drops some. This table holds around 60,000 clones, 80% to 90% found once. Study results and caveats: The study observed vaccine-induced immune responses in more than 80% of patients. No link was apparently found between pseudoprogression and changes in top peripheral T cell clonotypes.

The V and J ends lost 7 bases and 5 bases, in that order; junction bases with no gene match: 5. CDR1 and CDR2 (germline): LNHDA, SQIVND (reference sequence). CDR3 length: 13 residues. The sequences come from PBMCs, collected from a glioma patient whose treatment included an IDH1 peptide vaccine. The chain carries TRBV19 and TRBJ2-1, with 7 bases lining up with TRBD2. The clonotype comes from a man in his forties with glioma. CDR3 amino acids: CASKRDYHNEQFF. The CDR3 DNA is TGTGCCAGTAAGCGGGACTACCACAATGAGCAGTTCTTC.